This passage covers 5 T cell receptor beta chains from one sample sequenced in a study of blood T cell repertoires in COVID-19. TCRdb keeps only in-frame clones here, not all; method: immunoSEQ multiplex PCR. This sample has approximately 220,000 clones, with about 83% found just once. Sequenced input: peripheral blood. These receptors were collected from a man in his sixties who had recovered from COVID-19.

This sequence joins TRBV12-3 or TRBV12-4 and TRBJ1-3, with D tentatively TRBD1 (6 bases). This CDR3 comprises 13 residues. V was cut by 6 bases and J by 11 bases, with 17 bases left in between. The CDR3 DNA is TGTGCCAGCAGCGGAACCCGGGGGGCGGCCATATATTTT. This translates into CASSGTRGAAIYF.

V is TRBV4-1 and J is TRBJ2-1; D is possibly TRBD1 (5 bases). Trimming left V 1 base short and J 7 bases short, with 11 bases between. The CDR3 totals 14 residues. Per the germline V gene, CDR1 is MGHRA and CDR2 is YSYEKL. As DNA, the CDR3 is TGCGCCAGCAGCCAAGCGGCAGGGTTAAATGAGCAGTTCTTC. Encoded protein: CASSQAAGLNEQFF.

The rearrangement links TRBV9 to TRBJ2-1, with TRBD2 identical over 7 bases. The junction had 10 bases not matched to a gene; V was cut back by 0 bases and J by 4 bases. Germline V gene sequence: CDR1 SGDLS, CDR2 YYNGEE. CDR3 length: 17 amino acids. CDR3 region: CASSVGASGGWYNEQFF. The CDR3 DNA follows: TGTGCCAGCAGCGTAGGGGCTAGCGGAGGGTGGTACAATGAGCAGTTCTTC.

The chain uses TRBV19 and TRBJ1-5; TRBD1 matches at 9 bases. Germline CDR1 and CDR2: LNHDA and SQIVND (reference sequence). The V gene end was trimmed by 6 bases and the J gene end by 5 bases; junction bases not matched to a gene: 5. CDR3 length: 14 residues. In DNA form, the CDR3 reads TGTGCCAGTAGATGGACAGGGGCTGATCAGCCCCAGCATTTT. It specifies CASRWTGADQPQHF. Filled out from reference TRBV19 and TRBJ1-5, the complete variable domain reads DGGITQSPKYLFRKEGQNVTLSCEQNLNHDAMYWYRQDPGQGLRLIYYSQIVNDFQKGDIAEGYSVSREKKESFPLTVTSAQKNPTAFYLCASRWTGADQPQHFGDGTRLSIL.

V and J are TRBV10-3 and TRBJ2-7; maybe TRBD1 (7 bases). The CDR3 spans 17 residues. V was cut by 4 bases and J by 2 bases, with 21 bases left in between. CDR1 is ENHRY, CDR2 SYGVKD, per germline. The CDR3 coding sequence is TGTGCCATCAGTGGGGGACAGAGTAGCGGTCTCCCCTACGAGCAGTACTTC. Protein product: CAISGGQSSGLPYEQYF.